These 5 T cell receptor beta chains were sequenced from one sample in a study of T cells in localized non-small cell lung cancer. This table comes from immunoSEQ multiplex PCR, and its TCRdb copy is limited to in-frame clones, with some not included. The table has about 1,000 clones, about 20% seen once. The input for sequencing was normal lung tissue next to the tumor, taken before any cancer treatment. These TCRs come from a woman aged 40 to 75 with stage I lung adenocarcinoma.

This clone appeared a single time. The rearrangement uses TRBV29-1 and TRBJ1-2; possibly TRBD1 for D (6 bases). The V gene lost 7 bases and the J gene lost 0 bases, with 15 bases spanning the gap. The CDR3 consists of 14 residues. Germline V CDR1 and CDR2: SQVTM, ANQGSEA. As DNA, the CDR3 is TGCAGCGCTCAAGGGGGTGGTCCTAACTATGGCTACACCTTC. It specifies CSAQGGGPNYGYTF.

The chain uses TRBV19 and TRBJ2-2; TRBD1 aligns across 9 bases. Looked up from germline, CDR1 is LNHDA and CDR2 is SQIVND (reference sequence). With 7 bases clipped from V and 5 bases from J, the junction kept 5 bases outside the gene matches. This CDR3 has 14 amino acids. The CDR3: CASTGTGRTGELFF. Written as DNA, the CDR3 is TGTGCCAGTACCGGGACAGGGAGGACCGGGGAGCTGTTTTTT.

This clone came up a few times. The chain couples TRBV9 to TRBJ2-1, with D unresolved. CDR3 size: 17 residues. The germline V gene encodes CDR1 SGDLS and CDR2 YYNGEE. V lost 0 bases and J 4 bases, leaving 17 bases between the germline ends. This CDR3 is CASSVGDRVTAYNEQFF. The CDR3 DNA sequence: TGTGCCAGCAGCGTAGGGGATAGGGTGACGGCTTACAATGAGCAGTTCTTC. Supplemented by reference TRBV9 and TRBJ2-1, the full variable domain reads DSGVTQTPKHLITATGQRVTLRCSPRSGDLSVYWYQQSLDQGLQFLIQYYNGEERAKGNILERFSAQQFPDLHSELNLSSLELGDSALYFCASSVGDRVTAYNEQFFGPGTRLTVL.

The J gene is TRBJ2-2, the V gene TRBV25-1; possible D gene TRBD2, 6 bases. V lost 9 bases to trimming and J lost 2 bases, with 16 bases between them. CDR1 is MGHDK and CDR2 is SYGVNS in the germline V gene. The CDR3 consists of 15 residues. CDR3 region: CASSGDWENTGELFF. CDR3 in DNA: TGTGCCAGTTCCGGGGACTGGGAAAACACCGGGGAGCTGTTTTTT.

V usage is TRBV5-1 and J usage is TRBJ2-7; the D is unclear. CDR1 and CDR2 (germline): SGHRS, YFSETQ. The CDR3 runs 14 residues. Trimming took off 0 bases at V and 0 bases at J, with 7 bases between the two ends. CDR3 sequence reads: CASSLGTFSYEQYF. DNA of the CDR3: TGCGCCAGCAGCTTGGGAACGTTCTCCTACGAGCAGTACTTC.